These 14 T cell receptor beta chains share one sample of origin, sequenced in a study of blood T cells in healthy people across ages. A second PCR, run for about 7 to 11 cycles, used a sample-barcoded 5' primer plus a J-beta primer mix. From the 5' RACE reads, TCRdb called clonotypes with MiXCR, one entry per CDR3 protein. The sample gives just over 1 million distinct CDR3 sequences, 40% to 55% of which show up once; approximately 17% is in the top ten. The specimen was blood. Every receptor here comes from a woman aged 55-69 years in good health.

This chain connects TRBV6-5 to TRBJ2-1, with D perhaps TRBD1 or TRBD2 (5 bases each). Germline CDR1 and CDR2: MNHEY and SVGAGI. This CDR3 region has 15 residues. Between the trimmed V and J ends, which lost 5 bases and 5 bases, there was a span of 16 bases. In nucleotides, the CDR3 is TGTGCCAGCAGTCGAACCCGGGACGGAGACAATGAGCAGTTCTTC. It encodes CASSRTRDGDNEQFF.

There are a few counts of this clonotype. This sequence joins TRBV12-3 or TRBV12-4 and TRBJ2-4; TRBD2 might be the D (6 bases). This CDR3 spans 16 amino acids. V gave up 5 bases and J gave up 0 bases, with 14 bases separating them. The DNA of the CDR3 is TGTGCCAGCAGTCAGCGGGTCGCCCTAGCCAAAAACATTCAGTACTTC. Protein: CASSQRVALAKNIQYF.

In this sample, this clonotype turned up a few times. The chain joins TRBV9 to TRBJ1-5, with D perhaps matching TRBD1 (6 bases). Germline assignment: CDR1 SGDLS and CDR2 YYNGEE. Trimming removed 3 bases at V and 6 bases at J, with 16 bases between. This CDR3 region has 15 residues. CDR3 bases: TGTGCCAGCAGCGCGTTGTCGGGGGCAGGTCAGCCCCAGCATTTT. Encoded protein: CASSALSGAGQPQHF.

J is TRBJ1-5 and V is TRBV27, with 7 bases matching TRBD1. V was clipped by 7 bases and J by 7 bases; unmatched bases: 10. Germline lookup yields CDR1 MNHEY and CDR2 SMNVEV (reference sequence). The CDR3 runs 14 residues. The CDR3 DNA reads as TGTGCCAGCAAAGAAGACAGGGCAGGGCAGCCCCAGCATTTT. This encodes CASKEDRAGQPQHF.

V is TRBV28 and J is TRBJ2-5; D gene uncertain. Trimming shortened V by 3 bases and J by 3 bases, and 5 bases separated the two germline ends. This CDR3 region has 12 residues. Germline lookup yields CDR1 MDHEN and CDR2 SYDVKM. CDR3 DNA: TGTGCCAGCAGTTTTTTGGAAGAGACCCAGTACTTC. It is translated as CASSFLEETQYF.

This clonotype has a handful of counts. The CDR3 sequence is CASSLGQDFNYGYTF. The CDR3 DNA is TGTGCCAGCAGCTTAGGACAGGATTTTAACTATGGCTACACCTTC. The chain combines TRBV7-9 with TRBJ1-2; possibly TRBD1 for D (6 bases). V shed 1 base and J shed 1 base, with 10 bases lying between them. Germline V gene lookup returns CDR1 SEHNR and CDR2 FQNEAQ (reference sequence). The CDR3 has 15 amino acids.

The chain is built from TRBV11-1 and TRBJ2-3; TRBD2 might be the D (6 bases). Trimming stripped 5 bases from V and 0 bases from J, with 15 bases between. Germline V gives CDR1 SGHAT, CDR2 FQDESV (reference sequence). This CDR3 has 16 amino acids. As DNA, the CDR3 is TGTGCCAGCAGCCGGGGGACTTGGGGTAGCACAGATACGCAGTATTTT. Its translation: CASSRGTWGSTDTQYF. The whole variable domain, filled in from reference TRBV11-1 and TRBJ2-3, reads EAEVAQSPRYKITEKSQAVAFWCDPISGHATLYWYRQILGQGPELLVQFQDESVVDDSQLPKDRFSAERLKGVDSTLKIQPAELGDSAMYLCASSRGTWGSTDTQYFGPGTRLTVL.

The J gene is TRBJ2-5, the V gene TRBV11-2; 7 positions agree with TRBD1. The CDR3 has 17 residues. Looked up from germline, CDR1 is SGHAT and CDR2 is FQNNGV. V shed 5 bases and J 1 base; nucleotides not matched to a gene: 13. The CDR3 region is CASSLRGQMGRQETQYF. The DNA for the CDR3 is TGTGCCAGCAGCCTTCGGGGACAGATGGGCCGCCAAGAGACCCAGTACTTC. Together with reference TRBV11-2 and TRBJ2-5, the CDR3 gives the full variable domain: EAGVAQSPRYKIIEKRQSVAFWCNPISGHATLYWYQQILGQGPKLLIQFQNNGVVDDSQLPKDRFSAERLKGVDSTLKIQPAKLEDSAVYLCASSLRGQMGRQETQYFGPGTRLLVL.

This clonotype was counted once. V gene TRBV3-1 combines with J gene TRBJ1-2; D ambiguous. V was cut by 4 bases and J by 1 base, with 16 bases left in between. This CDR3 has 16 residues. The germline V gene has CDR1 LGHDT and CDR2 YNNKEL (reference sequence). The CDR3 DNA reads as TGTGCCAGCAGCCGAGACGCGCAAGCCCTTAACTATGGCTACACCTTC. This sequence encodes CASSRDAQALNYGYTF.

This clonotype has more than one count but fewer than ten. V gene TRBV7-8 combines with J gene TRBJ1-2; 11 positions agree with TRBD1. The germline V gene encodes CDR1 SGHVS and CDR2 FQNEAQ. The CDR3 totals 13 residues. Unmatched junction bases numbered 4, after V lost 5 bases and J lost 8 bases. The CDR3 spells CASSTDRGRGYTF. CDR3 in DNA: TGTGCCAGCAGCACGGACAGGGGGCGAGGCTACACCTTC. Full variable domain (outside the CDR3, taken from reference TRBV7-8 and TRBJ1-2): GAGVSQSPRYKVAKRGQDVALRCDPISGHVSLFWYQQALGQGPEFLTYFQNEAQLDKSGLPSDRFFAERPEGSVSTLKIQRTQQEDSAVYLCASSTDRGRGYTFGSGTRLTVV.

V and J are TRBV24-1 and TRBJ1-5; TRBD1 aligns across 8 bases. This CDR3 comprises 16 residues. CDR1 is KGHDR and CDR2 is SFDVKD in the germline V gene. V trimming: 3 bases; J trimming: 7 bases; junction bases outside the gene matches: 10. CDR3: CATSDRDRGVGQPQHF. In DNA, the CDR3 is TGTGCCACCAGTGATCGCGACAGGGGTGTTGGCCAGCCCCAGCATTTT.

In this sample, this clonotype turned up many times. The J gene is TRBJ2-5, the V gene TRBV3-1, with D tentatively TRBD2 (5 bases). This CDR3 comprises 15 residues. Germline loops: CDR1 LGHDT, CDR2 YNNKEL (reference sequence). V shed 1 base and J shed 3 bases, with 12 bases lying between them. CDR3 sequence: CASSQVGLGEETQYF. In DNA, the CDR3 is TGTGCCAGCAGCCAAGTTGGGCTCGGGGAAGAGACCCAGTACTTC.

The chain is built from TRBV6-1 and TRBJ2-7; D remains unclear. The J call may not be correct, given that the DNA end is closer to TRBJ2-5. CDR1 is MNHNS and CDR2 is SASEGT in the germline V gene. The CDR3 covers 14 residues. The CDR3: CASASQGKAETQYF. DNA of the CDR3: TGTGCCAGCGCCTCCCAAGGGAAGGCAGAGACCCAGTACTTC.

The sample holds a few counts of this clonotype. A single base separates this from a much larger clone, so it may be a read error. The chain carries TRBV27 and TRBJ2-7; the D gene is possibly TRBD1 (6 bases). Trimming left V 8 bases short and J 0 bases short, with 11 bases between. The CDR3 runs to 13 residues. Germline V gene lookup returns CDR1 MNHEY and CDR2 SMNVEV (reference sequence). The CDR3 DNA is TGTGCCAGCGGGGGCCCACCCTCCTACGAGCAGTACTTC. This translates into CASGGPPSYEQYF.